This T cell receptor (beta chain) was found in a study of CD8 T cells in ankylosing spondylitis. Study-wide findings and caveats: According to the report, clones linked to the disease were significantly enriched in matched synovial fluid samples taken from ankylosing spondylitis patients. Certain motif variants had earlier appeared in reactive arthritis synovial fluid and blood. One TCR beta motif, made up of about 8 highly homologous variants, appeared characteristic of ankylosing spondylitis blood.

This CDR3 has 11 residues. Trimming left V 7 bases short and J 5 bases short, with 11 bases between. Germline lookup yields CDR1 DFQATT and CDR2 SNEGSKA (reference sequence). Quantitative molecular-barcoded 5'-RACE generated the TCR beta libraries. TCRdb re-analysed the 5' RACE reads in MiXCR, keeping a single row per CDR3 protein. The table records around 140,000 distinct CDR3 sequences, about an eighth of them present only once. This clonotype was counted many times. Antigen: not known. The receptor was isolated from a female donor with ankylosing spondylitis or in good health (not recorded which). What was sequenced was blood, either unsorted or a sorted T cell fraction (not recorded which). This chain uses TRBV20-1 with TRBJ2-5; D gene ambiguous. Written as DNA, the CDR3 is TGCAGTGAAAAAGTGGGCGAGACCCAGTACTTC. Its protein is CSEKVGETQYF.